This T cell receptor (beta chain) was found in a study of T cell clonality in common variable immunodeficiency. Many counts were recorded for this clone. Read coverage stops 3 residues before the CDR3 terminus; the germline J gene supplies the remainder. Measured with immunoSEQ multiplex PCR; TCRdb has only the in-frame clones, and not every one. The table records approximately 44,000 clones without singletons, the ten largest covering about 10%. The CDR3 extends over 15 amino acids. V shed 5 bases, J shed 6 bases, and the junction held 8 bases outside the gene matches. Germline V gene sequence: CDR1 SNHLY, CDR2 FYNNEI.

The sequencing input was peripheral blood mononuclear cells. The chain joins TRBV2 to TRBJ2-1; TRBD1 agrees at 9 bases. This sequence originates from a person aged 18-70 years in good health. Incomplete CDR3 DNA: TGTGCCAGCAGTATAGACAGGGGGGTACGCAATGAG. It specifies CASSIDRGVRNE. The CDR3 in full is CASSIDRGVRNEQFF.